This TCR beta chain was captured by sequencing in a study of neurological immune-mediated disorders. By share of the sample, this clonotype is medium-sized. What it binds is unknown. Whole-study results and caveats: The study found the most TCR clonal expansion in HTLV-1-associated myelopathy and the least in multiple sclerosis, below healthy controls.

V dropped 4 bases and J dropped 6 bases, with 16 bases sitting between them. The length of the CDR3 is 13 residues. Germline V CDR1 and CDR2: SQVTM, ANQGSEA. One entry per CDR3 protein results from TCRdb running MiXCR on the 5' RACE reads. The top ten hold around 21% of the sample, which has more than 15,000 distinct CDR3 sequences, roughly 3.2% seen once. Sequencing was carried out using CD8+ T cells from blood. This TCR was sampled from a woman in her thirties or forties in good health. J is TRBJ2-7 and V is TRBV29-1; a weak D match, TRBD2 (6 bases). CDR3 protein: CSVAFGEAGEQYF. The CDR3 DNA reads as TGCAGCGTTGCGTTCGGGGAGGCTGGCGAGCAGTACTTC.